This T cell receptor beta chain derives from a study of a mutant IDH1 vaccine in newly diagnosed glioma. Concerning this clone itself: As yet, its antigen is unknown.

Time point reported: week 11, during vaccination. Alongside topical imiquimod, each dose of vaccine comprised 300 ug of mutant IDH1 20-mer peptide. Using immunoSEQ multiplex PCR, the repertoire was profiled, and TCRdb retains in-frame clones only, with some absent. The sample includes tens of thousands of clones, around 85% of them seen just once. This CDR3 comprises 17 residues. Trimming took off 0 bases at V and 1 base at J, with 13 bases between the two ends. Per germline, CDR1 LGHNT and CDR2 FRNRAP. V and J are TRBV12-5 and TRBJ1-5, with a possible D match to TRBD1 (6 bases). The specimen comprised PBMCs, sampled from a glioma patient whose treatment included an IDH1 peptide vaccine. The clonotype was recovered from a woman in her forties or fifties with glioma. CDR3 nucleotide sequence: TGTGCTAGTGGTTTGGTACGTTCAGGGGTGAGCAATCAGCCCCAGCATTTT. It translates to CASGLVRSGVSNQPQHF.